This TCR beta chain was profiled in a study of cytomegalovirus exposure and HLA in healthy donors. The study ran its PCR with 60 Vbeta and 13 Jbeta primers. The protocol was immunoSEQ multiplex PCR, while the TCRdb copy is restricted to in-frame clones and leaves out a portion. The data hold about 160,000 clones, with roughly 80% observed a single time. The CDR3 length is 15 residues. With 7 bases clipped from V and 1 base from J, the junction kept 7 bases outside the gene matches. Germline CDR1 is SGHRS and CDR2 is YFSETQ. This clonotype was obtained from a female donor in good health and CMV-seronegative. The source material was PBMCs. The chain links TRBV5-1 to TRBJ2-2; 7 bases are shared with TRBD1. The CDR3 sequence is CASSTGQVNTGELFF. The CDR3 DNA sequence: TGCGCCAGCTCGACTGGACAGGTGAACACCGGGGAGCTGTTTTTT.